Each of the 27 T cell receptor beta chains below was sequenced from the same sample in a study of T cell repertoires in cytomegalovirus infection. TCRdb passed the reads through MiXCR, listing each CDR3 protein once. The table lists hundreds of thousands of distinct CDR3 sequences, more than 9% of them singletons. The sequencing input was PBMCs. All receptors come from a human donor in good health (CMV status not recorded). Some clones in this sample may be carry-over from other donors' samples.

In this sample, this clonotype turned up many times. This sequence joins TRBV7-2 and TRBJ1-5, with 8 bases that match TRBD1. CDR1 SGHTA and CDR2 FQGNSA come from the germline V gene. CDR3 size: 16 residues. The V and J ends lost 5 bases and 5 bases, in that order; junction bases with no gene match: 11. The CDR3 DNA sequence: TGTGCCAGCAGCCGCTCAGGACAGGGATTATATCAGCCCCAGCATTTT. Residues: CASSRSGQGLYQPQHF.

A single count supports this clonotype. The chain combines TRBV6-8 with TRBJ2-7; 7 positions match TRBD2. The CDR3 spans 14 residues. Trimming took 5 bases from V and 8 from J; bases not matched to a gene: 12. The germline CDR1 and CDR2 sequences are MNHGY and SAAAGT. CDR3 amino acids: CASSLPGGRNKQYF. CDR3 nucleotides: TGTGCCAGCAGTCTTCCGGGAGGCCGTAACAAGCAGTACTTC.

This clonotype showed up many times. V is TRBV5-1 and J is TRBJ2-7, with TRBD1 as a possible D gene (6 bases). The CDR3 contains 15 residues. The germline CDR1 and CDR2 sequences are SGHRS and YFSETQ. Deletions cut 7 bases from V and 0 bases from J, with 17 bases between. CDR3 DNA sequence: TGCGCCAGCCACCCGGGACACCGTGACTCCTACGAGCAGTACTTC. This codes for CASHPGHRDSYEQYF.

Regarding this clonotype: One base away lies a much larger clone, so this may be a sequencing read error. The chain combines TRBV6-8 with TRBJ2-7; perhaps TRBD2 as D (6 bases). Per germline, CDR1 MNHGY and CDR2 SAAAGT. The CDR3 loop spans 13 amino acids. The CDR3 sequence is CTSGRDWGYEQYF. CDR3 in DNA: TGTACCAGCGGACGGGACTGGGGCTACGAGCAGTACTTC.

In its sample, this clonotype was seen many times. The chain has TRBV19 and TRBJ1-3; possible D gene TRBD1, 5 bases. Trimming removed 7 bases at V and 7 bases at J, with 14 bases between. In germline, CDR1 is LNHDA, CDR2 SQIVND (reference sequence). The CDR3 runs 13 residues. For the CDR3, the DNA is TGTGCCAGTAATCGGGGGAGAATGAACACCATATATTTT. Translated: CASNRGRMNTIYF. Full variable domain (outside the CDR3, taken from reference TRBV19 and TRBJ1-3): DGGITQSPKYLFRKEGQNVTLSCEQNLNHDAMYWYRQDPGQGLRLIYYSQIVNDFQKGDIAEGYSVSREKKESFPLTVTSAQKNPTAFYLCASNRGRMNTIYFGEGSWLTVV.

This clonotype showed up many times. The chain has TRBV6-5 and TRBJ2-7; D is perhaps TRBD1 (6 bases). The germline V gene encodes CDR1 MNHEY and CDR2 SVGAGI. The CDR3 is 13 amino acids. V was pared by 8 bases and J by 3 bases, with 14 bases between. As DNA, the CDR3 is TGTGCCAGCGGCCCCACAGGGTACTACGAGCAGTACTTC. As protein: CASGPTGYYEQYF.

The chain recombines TRBV20-1 with TRBJ1-2; possibly TRBD1 for D (5 bases). Germline V gene data show CDR1 as DFQATT and CDR2 as SNEGSKA (reference sequence). There are 12 residues in the CDR3. V was clipped by 3 bases and J by 7 bases, with 12 bases between them. This CDR3 reads CSARDKGIGYTF. Here the CDR3 DNA reads TGCAGTGCTAGGGACAAGGGAATTGGCTACACCTTC.

The genes are TRBV18 and TRBJ2-5; tentatively, D is TRBD2 (6 bases). This CDR3 spans 17 amino acids. The germline gives CDR1 KGHSH, CDR2 LQKENI. V dropped 6 bases and J dropped 2 bases, with 22 bases sitting between them. The CDR3 is CASSPPPAGMIQETQYF. The CDR3 DNA sequence: TGTGCCAGCTCTCCCCCGCCAGCGGGCATGATTCAAGAGACCCAGTACTTC. The full variable domain, completed using reference TRBV18 and TRBJ2-5, is NAGVMQNPRHLVRRRGQEARLRCSPMKGHSHVYWYRQLPEEGLKFMVYLQKENIIDESGMPKERFSAEFPKEGPSILRIQQVVRGDSAAYFCASSPPPAGMIQETQYFGPGTRLLVL.

This clonotype appeared many times. The rearrangement uses TRBV7-2 and TRBJ2-7; 7 bases match TRBD2. The trim removed 0 bases at V and 0 bases at J, leaving 8 bases unmatched. CDR1 is SGHTA and CDR2 is FQGNSA in the germline V gene. This CDR3 region has 17 residues. CDR3 sequence reads: CASSLAGLGTNSYEQYF. The CDR3 nucleotides are TGTGCCAGCAGCTTAGCGGGTCTCGGGACTAACTCCTACGAGCAGTACTTC.

The rearrangement joins TRBV11-2 to TRBJ2-2, with 9 bases identical to TRBD2. In germline, CDR1 is SGHAT, CDR2 FQNNGV. There are 16 residues in the CDR3. V shed 3 bases and J 1 base; nucleotides not matched to a gene: 3. CDR3 sequence: CASSFTSGLNTGELFF. As DNA, the CDR3 is TGTGCCAGCAGCTTTACTAGCGGGTTGAACACCGGGGAGCTGTTTTTT.

This clonotype was picked up many times. The V gene is TRBV28, the J gene TRBJ1-4; 10 bases agree with TRBD1. J was trimmed by 10 bases and V by 6 bases; bases with no gene match: 14. Germline V gene sequence: CDR1 MDHEN, CDR2 SYDVKM. The CDR3 is 16 amino acids. In DNA, the CDR3 is TGTGCCAGCAGCCAGACTCCGGGACAGGGGCCAGGAAAACTGTTTTTT. Its translation is CASSQTPGQGPGKLFF. The variable domain in full, completed from reference TRBV28 and TRBJ1-4, reads DVKVTQSSRYLVKRTGEKVFLECVQDMDHENMFWYRQDPGLGLRLIYFSYDVKMKEKGDIPEGYSVSREKKERFSLILESASTNQTSMYLCASSQTPGQGPGKLFFGSGTQLSVL.

V gene TRBV20-1 combines with J gene TRBJ2-3, with D possibly matching TRBD2 (5 bases). Trimming stripped 7 bases from V and 3 bases from J, with 8 bases between. Germline assignment: CDR1 DFQATT and CDR2 SNEGSKA (reference sequence). CDR3 size: 11 residues. The CDR3 here is CSVRVTDTQYF. CDR3 in DNA: TGCAGTGTGCGGGTTACAGATACGCAGTATTTT.

The chain carries TRBV11-2 and TRBJ1-4, with D perhaps TRBD1 (5 bases). V shed 0 bases and J shed 4 bases, with 12 bases lying between them. Germline V gene sequence: CDR1 SGHAT, CDR2 FQNNGV. The CDR3 sequence is 16 residues long. This CDR3 is CASSLETGLINEKLFF. CDR3 bases: TGTGCCAGCAGCTTAGAAACGGGACTCATTAATGAAAAACTGTTTTTT. Supplemented by reference TRBV11-2 and TRBJ1-4, the full variable domain reads EAGVAQSPRYKIIEKRQSVAFWCNPISGHATLYWYQQILGQGPKLLIQFQNNGVVDDSQLPKDRFSAERLKGVDSTLKIQPAKLEDSAVYLCASSLETGLINEKLFFGSGTQLSVL.

This clonotype was counted ten times or more. This rearrangement joins TRBV19 to TRBJ1-2; no definite D call. Between the trimmed V and J ends, which lost 5 bases and 2 bases, there was a span of 15 bases. This CDR3 has 15 amino acids. Germline V gene data show CDR1 as LNHDA and CDR2 as SQIVND (reference sequence). The CDR3 nucleotides are TGTGCCAGTAGTCGGGCCGCAGGCGTAAACTATGGCTACACCTTC. It specifies CASSRAAGVNYGYTF.

The chain links TRBV7-6 to TRBJ2-7; 8 positions match TRBD1. Looked up from germline, CDR1 is SGHVS and CDR2 is FNYEAQ. There are 17 residues in the CDR3. The trim removed 5 bases at V and 0 bases at J, leaving 12 bases unmatched. CDR3 nucleotides: TGTGCCAGCAGCCCAGACAGGGGCCACCCGAGCTCCTACGAGCAGTACTTC. Encoded protein: CASSPDRGHPSSYEQYF. The full variable domain, in which reference TRBV7-6 and TRBJ2-7 provide the parts outside the CDR3, is GAGVSQSPRYKVTKRGQDVALRCDPISGHVSLYWYRQALGQGPEFLTYFNYEAQQDKSGLPNDRFSAERPEGSISTLTIQRTEQRDSAMYRCASSPDRGHPSSYEQYFGPGTRLTVT.

This clonotype was found a few times. The chain uses TRBV27 and TRBJ1-2; 8 positions agree with TRBD1. Losses at the gene ends were 7 bases for V and 4 bases for J; bases not matched to a gene: 11. This CDR3 is built from 15 residues. In germline, CDR1 is MNHEY, CDR2 SMNVEV (reference sequence). CDR3 nucleotide sequence: TGTGCCAGCACGAGCCGGACAGGGCGCGGCTATGGCTACACCTTC. Amino acid sequence: CASTSRTGRGYGYTF.

The chain employs TRBV11-2 and TRBJ2-7; 7 nucleotides agree with TRBD2. The germline V gene has CDR1 SGHAT and CDR2 FQNNGV. This CDR3 is built from 21 residues. V lost 3 bases and J lost 0; bases outside the gene matches: 23. This CDR3 reads CASSFPSRAGADLSLSYEQYF. The CDR3 DNA follows: TGTGCCAGCAGCTTCCCCTCGAGGGCGGGAGCGGATCTATCCCTCTCCTACGAGCAGTACTTC.

The rearrangement uses TRBV7-9 and TRBJ1-3; 7 nucleotides align to TRBD1. V lost 5 bases, J lost 0 bases, and 7 bases stayed unmatched. The CDR3 runs to 16 residues. CDR1 is SEHNR, CDR2 FQNEAQ, per germline (reference sequence). The CDR3 DNA reads as TGTGCCAGCAGCCCTCCAGGGGGTCTCTCTGGAAACACCATATATTTT. Residues: CASSPPGGLSGNTIYF.

This rearrangement joins TRBV7-2 to TRBJ1-5; D ambiguous. The ends were cut back, 11 bases at V and 0 bases at J, with 11 bases in the middle. This CDR3 comprises 13 residues. Germline V gives CDR1 SGHTA, CDR2 FQGNSA. DNA of the CDR3: TGTGCCGGTGTCATGTATAGCAATCAGCCCCAGCATTTT. Translation gives CAGVMYSNQPQHF.

This clonotype was found many times. The V gene is TRBV11-2, the J gene TRBJ1-6, with 7 bases matching TRBD1. The germline CDR1 and CDR2 sequences are SGHAT and FQNNGV. The CDR3 has 12 amino acids. Trimming cost V 6 bases and J 12 bases; bases outside gene matches: 5. CDR3 in DNA: TGTGCCAGCAGTCCCACAGGGGAACCCCTCCACTTT. Protein product: CASSPTGEPLHF.

Ten or more counts support this clonotype. This chain joins TRBV7-2 and TRBJ2-3; 10 bases are a match to TRBD2. The CDR3 is 17 amino acids. The V segment lost 5 bases and the J segment 3 bases; nucleotides outside the gene matches: 11. Germline V gives CDR1 SGHTA, CDR2 FQGNSA. In DNA, the CDR3 is TGTGCCAGCAGCCCCCGAGGGAGCGGGAGGGTAACAGATACGCAGTATTTT. It encodes CASSPRGSGRVTDTQYF.

This clonotype appeared many times. The J gene is TRBJ1-1, the V gene TRBV7-2; D possibly corresponds to TRBD1 (5 bases). This CDR3 comprises 15 residues. Between the trimmed V and J ends, which lost 2 bases and 5 bases, there was a span of 15 bases. Germline V gene lookup returns CDR1 SGHTA and CDR2 FQGNSA. CDR3 residues: CASSLIGARVTEAFF. For the CDR3, the DNA is TGTGCCAGCAGCTTAATTGGGGCGCGAGTAACTGAAGCTTTCTTT.

The sample holds many counts of this clonotype. V gene TRBV7-4 combines with J gene TRBJ2-1; the match to TRBD1 covers 7 bases. Germline-derived CDR1 and CDR2 are SGHVT and SQSDAQ. The CDR3 extends over 22 amino acids. J lost 0 bases, V lost 5 bases, and 25 bases had no gene match. The CDR3 loop reads CASSRDSNDQRYQTNSYNEQFF. CDR3 nucleotide sequence: TGTGCCAGCAGCCGGGACAGTAATGATCAGCGGTATCAAACCAACTCCTACAATGAGCAGTTCTTC.

This clonotype was seen a few times. The rearrangement links TRBV2 to TRBJ2-5, with D possibly matching TRBD2 (6 bases). This CDR3 is built from 14 residues. Germline V gene data show CDR1 as SNHLY and CDR2 as FYNNEI. V lost 8 bases to trimming and J lost 5 bases, with 18 bases between them. This CDR3 is CASSVGRGAETQYF. In nucleotides, the CDR3 is TGTGCCAGCTCTGTCGGGCGGGGCGCGGAGACCCAGTACTTC.

This clonotype was counted at least ten times. The rearrangement uses TRBV28 and TRBJ1-4; possibly TRBD1 for D (5 bases). Germline-derived CDR1 and CDR2 are MDHEN and SYDVKM. Trimming cost V 4 bases and J 2 bases, with 20 bases left between them. The CDR3 totals 18 residues. The CDR3: CASSSPYQRGLTNEKLFF. CDR3 DNA: TGTGCCAGCAGTTCTCCATACCAGCGGGGGTTGACTAATGAAAAACTGTTTTTT. The variable domain in full, completed from reference TRBV28 and TRBJ1-4, reads DVKVTQSSRYLVKRTGEKVFLECVQDMDHENMFWYRQDPGLGLRLIYFSYDVKMKEKGDIPEGYSVSREKKERFSLILESASTNQTSMYLCASSSPYQRGLTNEKLFFGSGTQLSVL.

The sample holds a few counts of this clonotype. The chain employs TRBV20-1 and TRBJ1-1, with 8 bases aligning to TRBD1. Germline V lookup: CDR1 DFQATT, CDR2 SNEGSKA (reference sequence). This CDR3 region has 14 residues. V trimming: 6 bases; J trimming: 5 bases; junction bases outside the gene matches: 11. The CDR3 region has the DNA TGCAGTGCCGATAAAACAGGGGGAAAAACTGAAGCTTTCTTT. It codes for CSADKTGGKTEAFF.

This clonotype has at least ten counts. This chain uses TRBV7-9 with TRBJ1-5, with D possibly TRBD1 on 5 matching bases. CDR1 SEHNR and CDR2 FQNEAQ come from the germline V gene (reference sequence). The ends were cut back, 5 bases at V and 9 bases at J, with 14 bases in the middle. The CDR3 is 13 residues long. In nucleotides, the CDR3 is TGTGCCAGCAGCCTCTCTGGGGGAAGGCCCCAGCATTTT. This codes for CASSLSGGRPQHF.